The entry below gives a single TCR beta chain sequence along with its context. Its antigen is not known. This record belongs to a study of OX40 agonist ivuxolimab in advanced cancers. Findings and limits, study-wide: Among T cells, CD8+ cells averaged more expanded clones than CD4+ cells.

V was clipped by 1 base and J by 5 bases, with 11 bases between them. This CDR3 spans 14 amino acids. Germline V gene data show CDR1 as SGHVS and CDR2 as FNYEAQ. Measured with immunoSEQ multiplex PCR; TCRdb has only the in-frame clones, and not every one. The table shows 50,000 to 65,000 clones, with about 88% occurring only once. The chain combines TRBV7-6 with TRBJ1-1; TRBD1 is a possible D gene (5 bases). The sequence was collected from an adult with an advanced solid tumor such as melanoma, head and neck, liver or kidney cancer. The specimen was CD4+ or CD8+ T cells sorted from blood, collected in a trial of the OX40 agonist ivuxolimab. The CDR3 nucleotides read TGTGCCAGCAGCTTAGTTGGGGGGGATACTGAAGCTTTCTTT. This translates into CASSLVGGDTEAFF.